Below are 20 T cell receptor beta chains sequenced from a single sample in a study of identical twins. MiXCR, applied by TCRdb to the 5' RACE reads, yields one record per CDR3 protein. The table shows 430,000 or so distinct CDR3 sequences, with 20% to 25% occurring only once. A further study also used this sample, focusing on T cells expressing NK-cell markers.

Sequencing was done on a sample of CD4+ T cells sorted from blood. The receptor source for this set is a woman in her late teens or twenties in good health.

The chain combines TRBV7-9 with TRBJ2-3, with D unresolved. The CDR3 consists of 14 residues. The V and J ends lost 2 bases and 1 base respectively, with 7 bases between them. Germline CDR1 SEHNR, CDR2 FQNEAQ (reference sequence). CDR3 residues: CASSLRMGTDTQYF. The CDR3 nucleotides are TGTGCCAGCAGCTTAAGGATGGGCACAGATACGCAGTATTTT.

The V and J genes are TRBV30 and TRBJ2-6, with D hard to call. Germline-derived CDR1 and CDR2 are GTSNPN and SVGIG (reference sequence). The length of the CDR3 is 13 residues. Trimming shortened V by 8 bases and J by 2 bases, and 10 bases separated the two germline ends. CDR3 residues: CARAQTGANVLTF. CDR3 DNA sequence: TGTGCCCGCGCACAAACTGGGGCCAACGTCCTGACTTTC.

The chain uses TRBV5-1 and TRBJ1-1; D is ambiguous. The V gene lost 7 bases and the J gene lost 7 bases, with 14 bases spanning the gap. The CDR3 extends over 12 amino acids. CDR1 is SGHRS and CDR2 is YFSETQ in the germline V gene. The CDR3 sequence is CASRSGVDEAFF. DNA for the CDR3: TGCGCCAGCCGCTCCGGGGTGGATGAAGCTTTCTTT.

The gene calls are TRBV20-1 and TRBJ2-5, with 7 positions matching TRBD1. The CDR3 spans 15 residues. CDR1 and CDR2 (germline): DFQATT, SNEGSKA (reference sequence). V lost 3 bases to trimming and J lost 4 bases; unmatched junction nucleotides: 11. This CDR3 is CSASPLSRGRETQYF. The CDR3 coding sequence is TGCAGTGCTAGCCCCCTATCGAGGGGGCGAGAGACCCAGTACTTC.

This clonotype was seen at least ten times. The chain recombines TRBV12-3 or TRBV12-4 with TRBJ1-1; possible D gene TRBD1, 6 bases. The V end lost 7 bases, the J end lost 3 bases, and 15 bases lay between the germline ends. The CDR3 loop spans 14 amino acids. The CDR3 region is CASNLQGGYTEAFF. The CDR3 DNA reads as TGTGCCAGCAACTTACAGGGAGGGTACACTGAAGCTTTCTTT.

This clonotype occurred a few times. The chain combines TRBV3-1 with TRBJ1-5, with D possibly TRBD1 on 5 matching bases. Germline CDR1 is LGHDT and CDR2 is YNNKEL (reference sequence). With 1 base removed from V and 15 bases from J, the gap between germline ends came to 10 bases. This CDR3 region has 11 residues. In DNA form, the CDR3 reads TGTGCCAGCAGCCAAGGGGGGAAGCGGCATTTT. This codes for CASSQGGKRHF.

This clonotype was found a few times. The chain combines TRBV5-5 with TRBJ2-5; tentatively, D is TRBD1 (6 bases). The CDR3 totals 13 residues. The germline gives CDR1 SGHKS, CDR2 YYEKEE (reference sequence). The V end was cut by 0 bases, the J end by 12 bases, with 15 bases between. The CDR3 DNA is TGTGCCAGCAGCTTGGCAACCGGACAGTCCGAGTACTTC. Translation gives CASSLATGQSEYF.

This chain's CDR3 is CASRDSSYNSPLHF. For the CDR3, the DNA is TGTGCCAGCAGGGACAGTTCCTATAATTCACCCCTCCACTTT. The rearrangement links TRBV12-3 or TRBV12-4 to TRBJ1-6, with D possibly being TRBD1 (6 bases). The CDR3 runs to 14 residues. V gave up 6 bases and J gave up 1 base, with 7 bases separating them.

This sequence joins TRBV5-1 and TRBJ1-1; a weak D match, TRBD1 (5 bases). The germline V gene encodes CDR1 SGHRS and CDR2 YFSETQ. V dropped 0 bases and J dropped 5 bases, with 11 bases sitting between them. This CDR3 contains 14 residues. CDR3 nucleotides: TGCGCCAGCAGCTTGGCGGGGGAGGGAACTGAAGCTTTCTTT. Its translation: CASSLAGEGTEAFF.

This clonotype was found a few times. The gene calls are TRBV5-5 and TRBJ2-2; D not certain. Trimming left V 2 bases short and J 4 bases short, with 12 bases between. The CDR3 has 15 residues. The germline gives CDR1 SGHKS, CDR2 YYEKEE (reference sequence). For the CDR3, the DNA is TGTGCCAGCAGCTTAAACGGGCTGATCACCGGGGAGCTGTTTTTT. It is translated as CASSLNGLITGELFF.

The table lists this clonotype with many counts. CDR3 residues: CASSQGSSIQETQYF. The DNA of the CDR3 is TGTGCCAGCAGCCAAGGATCTAGCATCCAAGAGACCCAGTACTTC. V gene TRBV14 combines with J gene TRBJ2-5, with a weak D call TRBD2 (5 bases). V was shortened by 1 base and J by 1 base, with 10 bases between the two germline ends. CDR1 and CDR2 (germline): SGHDN, FVKESK. The CDR3 covers 15 residues.

This clonotype came up a few times. One junction end disagrees with the germline gene, perhaps due to a read error. The chain has TRBV3-1 and TRBJ2-7; maybe TRBD1 (6 bases). CDR3 length equals 13 residues. Germline CDR1 is LGHDT and CDR2 is YNNKEL (reference sequence). Here the CDR3 reads CASSAQIRDIPAF. CDR3 in DNA: TGTGCCAGCAGCGCACAAATAAGGGACATCCCCGCCTTC.

The V and J genes are TRBV5-1 and TRBJ2-3; D remains unclear. This CDR3 has 15 residues. CDR1 and CDR2 from the germline V gene are SGHRS and YFSETQ. V dropped 5 bases and J dropped 3 bases, with 16 bases sitting between them. The CDR3 sequence is CASSHFPDGTDTQYF. CDR3 nucleotide sequence: TGCGCCAGCAGTCACTTCCCAGATGGGACAGATACGCAGTATTTT.

This chain uses TRBV27 with TRBJ1-1, with a tentative D call TRBD1 (6 bases). The V gene's germline CDR1 is MNHEY and CDR2 SMNVEV (reference sequence). V lost 3 bases and J lost 1, with 15 bases in between. This CDR3 contains 16 residues. For the CDR3, the DNA is TGTGCCAGCAGTTTTCCCGGGGGGGCTAGGAACACTGAAGCTTTCTTT. Its translation is CASSFPGGARNTEAFF.

This clonotype was counted only a few times. This sequence joins TRBV7-2 and TRBJ2-1; no clear D gene. This CDR3 is 15 amino acids long. CDR1 and CDR2 from the germline V gene are SGHTA and FQGNSA. Trimming cost V 3 bases and J 0 bases, with 9 bases left between them. The CDR3 here is CASSFDWSSYNEQFF. DNA for the CDR3: TGTGCCAGCAGCTTCGACTGGAGCTCCTACAATGAGCAGTTCTTC.

This clonotype was recorded many times. J is TRBJ2-3 and V is TRBV15; no firm D call. The ends were cut back, 5 bases at V and 6 bases at J, with 6 bases in the middle. The CDR3 contains 11 residues. Germline assignment: CDR1 LNHNV and CDR2 YYDKDF (reference sequence). The CDR3 loop reads CATSLRDTQYF. CDR3 DNA sequence: TGTGCCACCAGCCTCCGTGATACGCAGTATTTT.

Only one count was recorded for this clonotype. The V call is TRBV20-1, the J call TRBJ2-7; D is unresolved. V was pared by 6 bases and J by 2 bases, with 8 bases between. Germline V gene data show CDR1 as DFQATT and CDR2 as SNEGSKA (reference sequence). The CDR3 runs to 11 residues. CDR3 region: CSAPLAYEQYF. DNA of the CDR3: TGCAGTGCACCGCTAGCCTACGAGCAGTACTTC.

This CDR3 reads CASSPISGTGTGTQYF. The CDR3 coding sequence is TGTGCCAGTAGTCCTATTTCCGGGACAGGTACGGGGACCCAGTACTTC. The genes are TRBV19 and TRBJ2-5; 8 bases map to TRBD1. The ends lost 5 bases at V and 7 bases at J; junction bases unmatched: 15. CDR1 and CDR2 (germline): LNHDA, SQIVND (reference sequence). This CDR3 has 16 amino acids.

This clonotype showed up just a few times. V usage is TRBV7-2 and J usage is TRBJ2-3; 9 bases map to TRBD2. The CDR3 length is 16 residues. Germline V gene sequence: CDR1 SGHTA, CDR2 FQGNSA. The junction had 4 bases not matched to a gene; V was cut back by 1 base and J by 2 bases. The CDR3 protein is CASSLVRLADTDTQYF. The CDR3 bases are TGTGCCAGCAGCTTAGTACGACTAGCGGACACAGATACGCAGTATTTT.

V is TRBV20-1 and J is TRBJ2-2; D is undetermined. The CDR3 length is 12 residues. CDR1 and CDR2 (germline): DFQATT, SNEGSKA (reference sequence). V was shortened by 2 bases and J by 6 bases, with 7 bases between the two germline ends. This CDR3 reads CSARPPSGELFF. CDR3 nucleotides: TGCAGTGCTAGACCCCCCTCCGGGGAGCTGTTTTTT.